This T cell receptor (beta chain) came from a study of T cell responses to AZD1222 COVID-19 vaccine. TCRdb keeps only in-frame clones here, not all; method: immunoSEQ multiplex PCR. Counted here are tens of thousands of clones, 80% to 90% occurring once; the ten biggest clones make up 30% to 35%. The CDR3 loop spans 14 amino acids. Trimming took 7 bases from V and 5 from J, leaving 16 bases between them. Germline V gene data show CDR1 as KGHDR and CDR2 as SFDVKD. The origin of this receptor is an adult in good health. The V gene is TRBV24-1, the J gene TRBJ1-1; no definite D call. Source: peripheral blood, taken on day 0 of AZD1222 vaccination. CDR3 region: CATRPGNSLTEAFF. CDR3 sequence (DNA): TGTGCCACCAGGCCGGGGAACTCTCTAACTGAAGCTTTCTTT.